These 27 T cell receptor beta chains came from one sample sequenced in a study of molecular identifiers for immune sequencing clone quantification. TCRdb fed the PCR reads into MiXCR, producing one record per CDR3 protein. This repertoire shows hundreds of thousands of distinct CDR3 sequences, about 20% found once; its top ten account for roughly 0.9%. Sequencing was carried out using naive CD8+ T cells from blood, with Jurkat cell RNA spiked in. Subset: FACS-sorted CD8+CD4-CCR7+CD45RA+ naive T cells. These TCRs come from a human donor in good health. Some libraries in this study had Jurkat cell RNA spiked in.

This clonotype has only a few counts. V is TRBV12-3 or TRBV12-4 and J is TRBJ2-1; 11 bases match TRBD2. This CDR3 has 15 residues. J gave up 8 bases and V 7 bases, and 10 bases lay outside the gene matches. CDR3: CASNANRLAGYEQFF. The CDR3 region has the DNA TGTGCCAGCAACGCTAATAGACTAGCGGGGTATGAGCAGTTCTTC.

V is TRBV4-1 and J is TRBJ1-1, with D uncertain. The CDR3 extends over 13 amino acids. Germline lookup yields CDR1 MGHRA and CDR2 YSYEKL. V lost 8 bases to trimming and J lost 2 bases, with 12 bases between them. Here the CDR3 reads CASRAPLNTEAFF. As DNA, the CDR3 is TGCGCCAGCCGCGCCCCCCTAAACACTGAAGCTTTCTTT.

This clonotype was picked up a small number of times. The V call is TRBV6-2 or TRBV6-3, the J call TRBJ1-2; D gene unclear. The V end lost 2 bases, the J end lost 7 bases, and 14 bases lay between the germline ends. The CDR3 contains 14 residues. Germline CDR1 MNHEY, CDR2 SVGEGT. Written as DNA, the CDR3 is TGTGCCAGCAGTTACGTACAACACCTTAGTGGCTACACCTTC. This gives the protein CASSYVQHLSGYTF.

This clonotype came up many times. V is TRBV5-1 and J is TRBJ2-5; TRBD1 is a possible D gene (6 bases). The CDR3 contains 16 residues. The V and J ends lost 4 bases and 1 base respectively, with 17 bases between them. Germline-derived CDR1 and CDR2 are SGHRS and YFSETQ. The CDR3 sequence is CASSLLTGMGQETQYF. The CDR3 nucleotides read TGCGCCAGCAGCCTGTTGACAGGTATGGGCCAAGAGACCCAGTACTTC.

V and J are TRBV7-9 and TRBJ2-7; maybe TRBD2 (5 bases). Germline CDR1 reads SEHNR; CDR2 reads FQNEAQ (reference sequence). Trimming stripped 0 bases from V and 10 bases from J, with 10 bases between. The CDR3 spans 12 residues. CDR3 protein: CASSLARGGQYF. CDR3 DNA sequence: TGTGCCAGCAGCTTAGCGCGAGGAGGTCAGTACTTC.

This chain links TRBV19 with TRBJ1-5; TRBD1 is a possible D gene (6 bases). Germline V gene lookup returns CDR1 LNHDA and CDR2 SQIVND (reference sequence). CDR3 size: 15 residues. The V end was cut by 4 bases, the J end by 6 bases, with 16 bases between. The CDR3 DNA reads TGTGCCAGTAGTAAAGACGGGGGGCGAGGTCAGCCCCAGCATTTT. Translated: CASSKDGGRGQPQHF. Variable domain in full (rest from reference TRBV19 and TRBJ1-5): DGGITQSPKYLFRKEGQNVTLSCEQNLNHDAMYWYRQDPGQGLRLIYYSQIVNDFQKGDIAEGYSVSREKKESFPLTVTSAQKNPTAFYLCASSKDGGRGQPQHFGDGTRLSIL.

This clonotype was recorded many times. The rearrangement links TRBV6-2 or TRBV6-3 to TRBJ2-4; D may be TRBD1 (5 bases). The CDR3 is 16 residues long. CDR1 MNHEY and CDR2 SVGEGT come from the germline V gene. The V and J ends lost 8 bases and 1 base respectively, with 18 bases between them. The CDR3 nucleotides are TGTGCCAGCTGCAACCCCCGACAGCCTGCCAAAAACATTCAGTACTTC. This encodes CASCNPRQPAKNIQYF.

This clonotype was seen a handful of times. The rearrangement links TRBV12-3 or TRBV12-4 to TRBJ2-6; the D gene is possibly TRBD2 (5 bases). Trimming took off 7 bases at V and 0 bases at J, with 10 bases between the two ends. The CDR3 contains 15 residues. CDR3 in DNA: TGTGCCAGCACCTACAGCGGCTCTGGGGCCAACGTCCTGACTTTC. It encodes CASTYSGSGANVLTF.

The sample holds many counts of this clonotype. The chain employs TRBV28 and TRBJ2-5; the D gene could be TRBD1 or TRBD2 (6 bases each). The V and J ends lost 4 bases and 1 base respectively, with 19 bases between them. From germline, CDR1 is MDHEN and CDR2 SYDVKM. This CDR3 spans 17 amino acids. The CDR3 is CASSSDEGGGGQETQYF. As DNA, the CDR3 is TGTGCCAGCAGTTCCGACGAAGGAGGAGGGGGCCAAGAGACCCAGTACTTC. Variable domain in full (rest from reference TRBV28 and TRBJ2-5): DVKVTQSSRYLVKRTGEKVFLECVQDMDHENMFWYRQDPGLGLRLIYFSYDVKMKEKGDIPEGYSVSREKKERFSLILESASTNQTSMYLCASSSDEGGGGQETQYFGPGTRLLVL.

This clonotype was detected ten times or more. The chain joins TRBV20-1 to TRBJ2-7, with 8 bases fitting TRBD1. The CDR3 is 14 residues long. CDR1 is DFQATT, CDR2 SNEGSKA, per germline (reference sequence). In DNA form, the CDR3 reads TGCAGCCGCCGGACAGGGAGACCCTCCTACGAGCAGTACTTC. Amino acid sequence: CSRRTGRPSYEQYF.

A remark on this clonotype: A read error may produce the germline difference seen at one junction end. The chain couples TRBV7-9 to TRBJ2-7; D unclear. This CDR3 is 12 amino acids long. CDR1 SEHNR and CDR2 FQNEAQ come from the germline V gene (reference sequence). CDR3 nucleotide sequence: TGTGCCAGCAGAGAGATTTCCTACGAGCAGTGCTTC. Protein: CASREISYEQCF.

As to this clonotype: A junction end diverges from the germline sequence, so it may reflect a read error. The chain links TRBV12-3 or TRBV12-4 to TRBJ1-2, with 8 bases aligning to TRBD1. CDR3 length: 15 amino acids. CDR3 DNA: TGTGCCAGCAGTTTTACCCGGACAGGGAACTATGGCCACACCTTC. Its translation is CASSFTRTGNYGHTF.

This clonotype showed up many times. The V call is TRBV29-1, the J call TRBJ2-3; TRBD2 agrees at 12 bases. Per the germline V gene, CDR1 is SQVTM and CDR2 is ANQGSEA. The CDR3 loop spans 16 amino acids. V lost 3 bases to trimming and J lost 8 bases; unmatched junction nucleotides: 12. For the CDR3, the DNA is TGCAGCGTTGACCCGACTAGCGGGAGTCAGGGGGGTACGCAGTATTTT. The encoded protein is CSVDPTSGSQGGTQYF.

Turning to this clonotype: The junction and the germline gene differ at one end; a read error may be behind it. The gene calls are TRBV7-3 and TRBJ1-1; D may be TRBD1 (5 bases). The CDR3 runs to 15 residues. The V gene's germline CDR1 is SGHTA and CDR2 FQGTGA. The CDR3 sequence: CASGLTGGENTEALF. The CDR3 DNA reads TGTGCCAGCGGCTTAACGGGGGGAGAGAACACTGAAGCTCTCTTT.

A word on this clonotype: This may be a read error, as it is one base from a much larger clone. The chain is built from TRBV28 and TRBJ1-3; 7 bases align to TRBD1. CDR3 size: 14 residues. Looked up from germline, CDR1 is MDHEN and CDR2 is SYDVKM. The CDR3, as DNA: TGTGCCAGCAGTTTAACAGGGGCCAGTAACACCATACATTTT. The encoded protein is CASSLTGASNTIHF.

This clonotype was counted at least ten times. This chain uses TRBV12-3 or TRBV12-4 with TRBJ1-5, with unresolved D. The length of the CDR3 is 16 residues. Deletions cut 6 bases from V and 4 bases from J, with 19 bases between. This CDR3 reads CASSPADWAENQPQHF. DNA for the CDR3: TGTGCCAGCAGCCCCGCGGACTGGGCAGAAAATCAGCCCCAGCATTTT.

This clonotype was picked up many times. This chain connects TRBV6-2 or TRBV6-3 to TRBJ2-7; the D is unclear. Germline CDR1 and CDR2: MNHEY and SVGEGT. This CDR3 spans 13 amino acids. V lost 4 bases to trimming and J lost 4 bases, with 11 bases between them. CDR3 protein: CASSFGWKYEQYF. The CDR3 bases are TGTGCCAGCAGTTTCGGCTGGAAATACGAGCAGTACTTC.

This clonotype was picked up many times. This sequence joins TRBV6-1 and TRBJ1-5; 7 nucleotides align to TRBD1. Trimming cost V 5 bases and J 0 bases; bases outside gene matches: 4. CDR1 is MNHNS, CDR2 SASEGT, per germline. This CDR3 has 15 amino acids. DNA of the CDR3: TGTGCCAGCAGTCTTGGGACAGTTAGCAATCAGCCCCAGCATTTT. Translating it yields CASSLGTVSNQPQHF.

This clonotype was seen at least ten times. In DNA, the CDR3 is TGTGCCAGCACCTGGGACAGCTCAGACACTGAAGCTTTCTTT. This codes for CASTWDSSDTEAFF. The chain uses TRBV12-3 or TRBV12-4 and TRBJ1-1; 7 bases are shared with TRBD1. This CDR3 has 14 amino acids. The V and J ends lost 7 bases and 3 bases, in that order; junction bases with no gene match: 8.

V is TRBV18 and J is TRBJ2-5; 9 positions agree with TRBD1. Losses at the gene ends were 3 bases for V and 5 bases for J; bases not matched to a gene: 7. CDR3 length: 15 amino acids. Per the germline V gene, CDR1 is KGHSH and CDR2 is LQKENI. In DNA, the CDR3 is TGTGCCAGCTCACCTAGGGACAGGGAGCGGGAGACCCAGTACTTC. Translating it yields CASSPRDRERETQYF. Full variable domain (missing parts from reference TRBV18 and TRBJ2-5): NAGVMQNPRHLVRRRGQEARLRCSPMKGHSHVYWYRQLPEEGLKFMVYLQKENIIDESGMPKERFSAEFPKEGPSILRIQQVVRGDSAAYFCASSPRDRERETQYFGPGTRLLVL.

As to this clonotype: This could be a read error, since a much larger clone is one nucleotide away. The chain recombines TRBV5-6 with TRBJ1-2; D is ambiguous. Trimming pared 0 bases from V and 0 bases from J, leaving 12 bases between. CDR1 is SGHDT, CDR2 YYEEEE, per germline. There are 16 residues in the CDR3. In nucleotides, the CDR3 is TGTGCCAGCAGCTTGGCGGAGGGTTTACCTAACTATGGCTACACCTTC. Amino acid sequence: CASSLAEGLPNYGYTF.

This clonotype was seen at least ten times. This rearrangement joins TRBV12-3 or TRBV12-4 to TRBJ2-2; D not resolved. V dropped 7 bases and J dropped 4 bases, with 7 bases sitting between them. CDR3 length equals 12 residues. CDR3: CASMRGTGELFF. The DNA of the CDR3 is TGTGCCAGCATGAGAGGCACCGGGGAGCTGTTTTTT.

This clonotype is a singleton in its sample. Relative to the germline gene, one junction end is altered; a read error may explain this. The rearrangement uses TRBV7-6 and TRBJ2-7; either TRBD1 or TRBD2 may fit D (5 bases each). The CDR3 is 14 amino acids. Germline V lookup: CDR1 SGHVS, CDR2 FNYEAQ. CDR3 DNA: TGTGCCAGCAGCTTGGGACGGAGCTCCTACGGGCAGTACTTC. Amino acids: CASSLGRSSYGQYF.

This clonotype was seen only a few times. A much larger clone lies a single base off, so this may be a read error. The chain links TRBV12-3 or TRBV12-4 to TRBJ1-1; unclear D gene. V was cut by 5 bases and J by 10 bases, with 17 bases left in between. The CDR3 contains 13 residues. CDR3 amino acids: CASSLGAQLGAFF. The CDR3 coding sequence is TGTGCCAGCAGTCTTGGCGCGCAGCTTGGAGCTTTCTTT.

This clonotype came up a few times. This may arise from a read error, as a much more abundant clone is one base away. V usage is TRBV5-5 and J usage is TRBJ2-1, with D possibly being TRBD2 (5 bases). CDR1 SGHKS and CDR2 YYEKEE come from the germline V gene (reference sequence). This CDR3 is built from 16 residues. V was cut by 0 bases and J by 2 bases, with 12 bases left in between. The CDR3 sequence: CASSLAHEGTYNEQFF. CDR3 nucleotide sequence: TGTGCCAGCAGCTTGGCCCACGAGGGAACCTACAATGAGCAGTTCTTC. Variable domain in full (rest from reference TRBV5-5 and TRBJ2-1): DAGVTQSPTHLIKTRGQQVTLRCSPISGHKSVSWYQQVLGQGPQFIFQYYEKEERGRGNFPDRFSARQFPNYSSELNVNALLLGDSALYLCASSLAHEGTYNEQFFGPGTRLTVL.

This clonotype was seen more than once but under ten times. The chain carries TRBV12-3 or TRBV12-4 and TRBJ2-3; tentative D call: TRBD2 (6 bases). There are 15 residues in the CDR3. V was clipped by 5 bases and J by 3 bases, with 15 bases between them. The CDR3 loop reads CASSRPGEVTDTQYF. In DNA form, the CDR3 reads TGTGCCAGCAGTCGACCTGGGGAGGTGACAGATACGCAGTATTTT.

With regard to this clonotype: A much larger clone sits a single nucleotide away, making a read error possible. The chain employs TRBV28 and TRBJ2-6; no firm D call. There are 16 residues in the CDR3. V was trimmed by 6 bases and J by 2 bases, leaving 14 bases between them. The germline V gene encodes CDR1 MDHEN and CDR2 SYDVKM. The CDR3, as DNA: TGTGCCAGCAGCGCCCAGAGGTCCCCTGGGGCCAACGTCCTGACTTTC. Its translation: CASSAQRSPGANVLTF. Supplemented by reference TRBV28 and TRBJ2-6, the full variable domain reads DVKVTQSSRYLVKRTGEKVFLECVQDMDHENMFWYRQDPGLGLRLIYFSYDVKMKEKGDIPEGYSVSREKKERFSLILESASTNQTSMYLCASSAQRSPGANVLTFGAGSRLTVL.